What follows is one T cell receptor beta chain and its context. Its matching antigen is unknown. This entry is derived from a study of beta chain features in type 1 diabetes. Study-level results: The question left open here concerned HLA type influencing TCRB rearrangement. Moderately but significantly shorter TCRB CDR3s were found in Type 1 diabetes patients in all four CD4+ subsets.

Germline V lookup: CDR1 LGHNA, CDR2 YSLEER. The CDR3 spans 16 residues. V was clipped by 9 bases and J by 2 bases, with 17 bases between them. Using CD45RO/CCR7/CD25/CD127/CD95/CD27, CD4+ naive, central memory, regulatory and stem cell-like memory cells were sorted. The study reverse transcribed the entire isolated RNA, so it sequenced expressed TCRB transcripts. An average near 3.57 million reads came from naive, central memory and regulatory T cell samples. Produced via immunoSEQ multiplex PCR; TCRdb's table is partial and in-frame only. There are 600,000 to 750,000 clones in the sample; roughly an eighth occur only once, and approximately 0.11% lies in the top ten.

V gene TRBV4-3 combines with J gene TRBJ1-6; D might be TRBD1 (5 bases). The material sequenced was naive CD4+ T cells from blood. The TCR originated in a man aged 25 to 40 with type 1 diabetes. The CDR3 spells CASTEGLAAYNSPLHF. The CDR3 DNA reads as TGCGCCAGTACGGAGGGGCTAGCTGCCTATAATTCACCCCTCCACTTT.